This T cell receptor (beta chain) was sequenced for a study of cytomegalovirus exposure and HLA in healthy donors. Study-wide results and caveats: The study found most TCR sequences rare, yet found some public TCRs in many donors. The study labeled about 160 TCR beta chains cytomegalovirus-associated.

A note on this clone: Its antigen is as yet unknown.

V lost 0 bases, J lost 4 bases, and 8 bases lay in between. This CDR3 has 14 amino acids. Germline CDR1 SGHRS, CDR2 YFSETQ. It was with 60 Vbeta and 13 Jbeta primers that the PCR ran. Generated by immunoSEQ multiplex PCR, the TCRdb table keeps only in-frame clones and is missing some. The sample consists of 100,000 to 150,000 clones, approximately 75% of them appearing once. This sequence was found in a man in his forties in good health and CMV-seronegative. The sample was PBMCs. The genes are TRBV5-1 and TRBJ1-5, with D possibly TRBD1 on 6 matching bases. This CDR3 reads CASSLGQENQPQHF. Here the CDR3 DNA reads TGCGCCAGCAGCTTGGGACAGGAGAATCAGCCCCAGCATTTT.